These 15 T cell receptor beta chains originate from one sample sequenced in a study of CD8+ T cells in alopecia areata. The authors extracted RNA and reverse transcribed it into cDNA as the sequencing template. Assay: immunoSEQ multiplex PCR; the TCRdb copy retains only in-frame clones and omits some. Of around 100,000 clones listed, about 60% were seen once; the top ten hold roughly 8.8%. The source material was CD4+ T cells sorted from blood. Receptor source: a human donor in good health.

J is TRBJ2-3 and V is TRBV5-1; 8 bases fit TRBD2. The trim removed 0 bases at V and 0 bases at J, leaving 6 bases unmatched. The germline CDR1 and CDR2 sequences are SGHRS and YFSETQ. The CDR3 is 17 residues long. The CDR3 bases are TGCGCCAGCAGCTTGGAGATAGCGGGGAGTAGCACAGATACGCAGTATTTT. Its protein is CASSLEIAGSSTDTQYF.

This chain uses TRBV30 with TRBJ1-4; maybe TRBD1 (5 bases). Looked up from germline, CDR1 is GTSNPN and CDR2 is SVGIG (reference sequence). V was shortened by 2 bases and J by 4 bases, with 11 bases between the two germline ends. This CDR3 comprises 14 residues. The CDR3 region is CAWSRGRINEKLFF. The CDR3 nucleotides are TGTGCCTGGAGTAGGGGACGGATTAATGAAAAACTGTTTTTT.

In its sample, this clone was seen a few times. The rearrangement joins TRBV23-1 to TRBJ2-4; 8 bases line up with TRBD1. TRBV23-1 falls under the ORF class, with uncertain function. V was clipped by 2 bases and J by 7 bases; unmatched bases: 7. This CDR3 is 15 amino acids long. The DNA of the CDR3 is TGCGCCAGCAGTCAAAGGACAGGGTGGGAGAACATTCAGTACTTC. Translated: CASSQRTGWENIQYF.

J is TRBJ2-7 and V is TRBV14; 7 nucleotides line up with TRBD1. The V and J ends lost 3 bases and 0 bases, in that order; junction bases with no gene match: 8. Germline values: CDR1 SGHDN, CDR2 FVKESK. There are 16 residues in the CDR3. The CDR3 region has the DNA TGTGCCAGCAGCCACTACGGGACAGCGAACTCCTACGAGCAGTACTTC. This encodes CASSHYGTANSYEQYF.

J is TRBJ2-5 and V is TRBV5-4; the D gene is possibly TRBD1 (5 bases). V lost 1 base and J 5 bases, leaving 18 bases between the germline ends. Germline loops: CDR1 SGHNT, CDR2 YYREEE (reference sequence). The CDR3 has 16 amino acids. CDR3 sequence reads: CASSLPLAQGMETQYF. The CDR3 DNA is TGTGCCAGCAGCTTGCCGTTAGCCCAGGGTATGGAGACCCAGTACTTC.

J is TRBJ1-6 and V is TRBV9, with D possibly matching TRBD1 (5 bases). V was cut by 0 bases and J by 2 bases, with 9 bases left in between. The germline V gene has CDR1 SGDLS and CDR2 YYNGEE. The CDR3 consists of 16 residues. Written as DNA, the CDR3 is TGTGCCAGCAGCGTAGGGGGACCTACCTATAATTCACCCCTCCACTTT. This encodes CASSVGGPTYNSPLHF.

This clone has a handful of counts. V and J are TRBV7-9 and TRBJ1-1; 7 nucleotides agree with TRBD1. Trimming removed 5 bases from V and 2 bases from J; junction bases left unmatched: 5. CDR1 is SEHNR and CDR2 is FQNEAQ in the germline V gene (reference sequence). This CDR3 has 14 residues. In DNA, the CDR3 is TGTGCCAGCAGCAAGACAGGGTCTAACACTGAAGCTTTCTTT. Residues: CASSKTGSNTEAFF.

The genes are TRBV28 and TRBJ2-4, with 7 positions matching TRBD1. V was clipped by 5 bases and J by 0 bases; unmatched bases: 4. The CDR3 totals 15 residues. Per the germline V gene, CDR1 is MDHEN and CDR2 is SYDVKM. The DNA for the CDR3 is TGTGCCAGCAGTACCGGACAGGCAGCCAAAAACATTCAGTACTTC. It codes for CASSTGQAAKNIQYF.

J is TRBJ2-7 and V is TRBV2; TRBD1 matches 8 bases. Trimming cost V 5 bases and J 2 bases; bases outside gene matches: 8. The germline V gene encodes CDR1 SNHLY and CDR2 FYNNEI. This CDR3 comprises 15 residues. The CDR3 sequence is CASSHETGVTYEQYF. The CDR3 DNA is TGTGCCAGCAGTCACGAGACAGGGGTGACCTACGAGCAGTACTTC.

The rearrangement joins TRBV9 to TRBJ2-5; D call uncertain. Germline CDR1 and CDR2: SGDLS and YYNGEE. The CDR3 totals 13 residues. V was trimmed by 0 bases and J by 4 bases, leaving 7 bases between them. CDR3 in amino acids: CASSVASGETQYF. The CDR3 DNA reads TGTGCCAGCAGCGTAGCTTCTGGAGAGACCCAGTACTTC.

The chain is built from TRBV18 and TRBJ2-1, with a possible D match to TRBD2 (5 bases). The V and J ends lost 9 bases and 8 bases respectively, with 20 bases between them. Germline V gene data show CDR1 as KGHSH and CDR2 as LQKENI. This CDR3 comprises 14 residues. CDR3 sequence (DNA): TGTGCCAGTCGGGGTAGCTGGCTGTCGGATGAGCAGTTCTTC. Translating it yields CASRGSWLSDEQFF.

This chain joins TRBV7-2 and TRBJ2-5; 8 bases are a match to TRBD2. Looked up from germline, CDR1 is SGHTA and CDR2 is FQGNSA. This CDR3 is 14 amino acids long. The V and J ends lost 5 bases and 5 bases, in that order; junction bases with no gene match: 7. CDR3 region: CASSRSGAGETQYF. CDR3 DNA sequence: TGTGCCAGCAGCCGTAGCGGGGCGGGGGAGACCCAGTACTTC.

The rearrangement links TRBV6-5 to TRBJ2-5; 8 bases agree with TRBD1. From germline, CDR1 is MNHEY and CDR2 SVGAGI. The CDR3 is made up of 15 amino acids. V lost 8 bases to trimming and J lost 5 bases; unmatched junction nucleotides: 13. Written as DNA, the CDR3 is TGTGCCAGCGCCAACAGGGGGGCCATGGGTGAGACCCAGTACTTC. Amino acid sequence: CASANRGAMGETQYF.

In its sample, this clone was seen a few times. The rearrangement uses TRBV5-1 and TRBJ2-3, with 8 nucleotides matching TRBD2. The germline gives CDR1 SGHRS, CDR2 YFSETQ. The CDR3 length is 16 residues. J lost 4 bases, V lost 4 bases, and 11 bases had no gene match. The CDR3 coding sequence is TGCGCCAGCAGCCTGCGTAATAGCGGGGCGGCAGATACGCAGTATTTT. Translated, it gives CASSLRNSGAADTQYF.

This rearrangement joins TRBV5-6 to TRBJ1-1; D gene ambiguous. This CDR3 has 13 residues. The germline V gene encodes CDR1 SGHDT and CDR2 YYEEEE. Trimming pared 2 bases from V and 2 bases from J, leaving 7 bases between. CDR3 in DNA: TGTGCCAGCAGCTTTTTACCCAACACTGAAGCTTTCTTT. Amino acids: CASSFLPNTEAFF.